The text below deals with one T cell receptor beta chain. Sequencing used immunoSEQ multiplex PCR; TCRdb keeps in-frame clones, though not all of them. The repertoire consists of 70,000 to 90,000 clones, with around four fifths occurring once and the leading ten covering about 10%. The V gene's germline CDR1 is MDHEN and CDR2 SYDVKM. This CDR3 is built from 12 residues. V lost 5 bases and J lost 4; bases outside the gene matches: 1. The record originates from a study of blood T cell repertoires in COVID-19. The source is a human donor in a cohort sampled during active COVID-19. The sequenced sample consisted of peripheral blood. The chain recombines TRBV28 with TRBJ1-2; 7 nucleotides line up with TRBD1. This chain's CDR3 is CASSNRGYGYTF. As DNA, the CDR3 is TGTGCCAGCAGTAACAGGGGCTATGGCTACACCTTC.